A single sample is the source of the 15 T cell receptor beta chains below, sequenced in a study of cytomegalovirus exposure and HLA in healthy donors. Some clones are missing from TCRdb's copy, which holds only in-frame ones; the method was immunoSEQ multiplex PCR. The table records 230,000 or so clones, 70% to 90% of them present only once. The specimen sequenced was PBMCs. The receptors shown here come from a woman in her late teens or twenties in good health and CMV-seronegative.

The chain links TRBV5-4 to TRBJ2-7; 10 nucleotides match TRBD2. The V segment lost 4 bases and the J segment 0 bases; nucleotides outside the gene matches: 4. CDR1 and CDR2 (germline): SGHNT, YYREEE (reference sequence). The CDR3 is 15 amino acids. The CDR3 coding sequence is TGTGCCAGCAGCACCGGGACTAGCGTCTCCTACGAGCAGTACTTC. The encoded protein is CASSTGTSVSYEQYF.

This chain joins TRBV7-9 and TRBJ2-7; TRBD2 agrees at 7 bases. The CDR3 is 14 amino acids. The V gene end was trimmed by 1 base and the J gene end by 3 bases; junction bases not matched to a gene: 3. Germline assignment: CDR1 SEHNR and CDR2 FQNEAQ (reference sequence). The CDR3 region is CASSLGLAVYEQYF. The CDR3 DNA reads TGTGCCAGCAGCTTAGGACTAGCAGTCTACGAGCAGTACTTC.

This clone appeared a few times. V gene TRBV9 combines with J gene TRBJ2-7; D unclear. CDR3 length: 16 residues. Germline-derived CDR1 and CDR2 are SGDLS and YYNGEE. Trimming stripped 4 bases from V and 3 bases from J, with 20 bases between. The CDR3 DNA follows: TGTGCCAGCAGCCCAACCGGCACAGTGAATGGCTACGAGCAGTACTTC. Amino acid sequence: CASSPTGTVNGYEQYF.

V is TRBV19 and J is TRBJ1-2; a weak D match, TRBD1 (5 bases). The V end lost 4 bases, the J end lost 2 bases, and 11 bases lay between the germline ends. Looked up from germline, CDR1 is LNHDA and CDR2 is SQIVND (reference sequence). The CDR3 totals 14 residues. The CDR3 sequence: CASSTIGANYGYTF. CDR3 bases: TGTGCCAGTAGTACCATAGGGGCGAACTATGGCTACACCTTC.

V and J are TRBV7-8 and TRBJ1-1; possibly TRBD1 for D (6 bases). V lost 5 bases to trimming and J lost 0 bases, with 10 bases between them. Germline values: CDR1 SGHVS, CDR2 FQNEAQ. The CDR3 runs 14 residues. CDR3 nucleotides: TGTGCCAGCAGCCCGCGGACAGTGAACACTGAAGCTTTCTTT. Translation gives CASSPRTVNTEAFF.

The rearrangement uses TRBV5-6 and TRBJ1-2; D is possibly TRBD1 (6 bases). CDR3 length: 14 amino acids. The germline V gene has CDR1 SGHDT and CDR2 YYEEEE. Trimming cost V 0 bases and J 4 bases, with 10 bases left between them. The CDR3 DNA reads as TGTGCCAGCAGCTTGGTGGACAGTGCCTATGGCTACACCTTC. Translated, it gives CASSLVDSAYGYTF. The full variable domain, completed using reference TRBV5-6 and TRBJ1-2, is DAGVTQSPTHLIKTRGQQVTLRCSPKSGHDTVSWYQQALGQGPQFIFQYYEEEERQRGNFPDRFSGHQFPNYSSELNVNALLLGDSALYLCASSLVDSAYGYTFGSGTRLTVV.

This clone showed up just once. The V and J genes are TRBV6-5 and TRBJ2-5; 7 bases match TRBD2. The CDR3 totals 12 residues. With 6 bases clipped from V and 7 bases from J, the junction kept 5 bases outside the gene matches. The germline CDR1 and CDR2 sequences are MNHEY and SVGAGI. The CDR3 region is CASSTSVGTQYF. The CDR3 coding sequence is TGTGCCAGCAGCACTAGCGTCGGGACCCAGTACTTC.

The chain couples TRBV5-4 to TRBJ1-1; no clear D gene. Germline V gene data show CDR1 as SGHNT and CDR2 as YYREEE (reference sequence). The V and J ends lost 1 base and 1 base respectively, with 11 bases between them. The CDR3 runs 15 residues. CDR3 bases: TGTGCCAGCAGCTTGAGTCGAGGGCCGAACACTGAAGCTTTCTTT. It codes for CASSLSRGPNTEAFF.

The genes are TRBV18 and TRBJ2-5; TRBD2 aligns across 11 bases. The germline V gene has CDR1 KGHSH and CDR2 LQKENI. V gave up 4 bases and J gave up 2 bases; unmatched junction bases: 3. This CDR3 contains 15 residues. This CDR3 reads CASSLAGGRQETQYF. Here the CDR3 DNA reads TGTGCCAGCTCACTAGCGGGAGGGCGTCAAGAGACCCAGTACTTC.

The chain recombines TRBV7-9 with TRBJ2-1; no reliable D call. The CDR3 contains 16 residues. V was cut by 4 bases and J by 3 bases, with 16 bases left in between. Looked up from germline, CDR1 is SEHNR and CDR2 is FQNEAQ (reference sequence). The CDR3 sequence: CASSSLAVKNYNEQFF. The DNA of the CDR3 is TGTGCCAGCAGCTCCCTTGCAGTAAAAAACTACAATGAGCAGTTCTTC.

J is TRBJ1-1 and V is TRBV28; D may be TRBD1 (6 bases). Germline V gene lookup returns CDR1 MDHEN and CDR2 SYDVKM. V was shortened by 3 bases and J by 8 bases, with 10 bases between the two germline ends. The CDR3 has 12 amino acids. The CDR3 nucleotides are TGTGCCAGCAGTTTTGGGACAATAGAAGCTTTCTTT. This sequence encodes CASSFGTIEAFF.

This chain uses TRBV13 with TRBJ2-7; maybe TRBD2 (5 bases). This CDR3 contains 19 residues. In germline, CDR1 is PRHDT, CDR2 FYEKMQ (reference sequence). V was cut by 2 bases and J by 0 bases, with 23 bases left in between. CDR3 loop: CASSLTSLFSEHPSYEQYF. CDR3 bases: TGTGCCAGCAGCTTAACCTCTCTATTTAGCGAACACCCCTCCTACGAGCAGTACTTC.

The genes are TRBV19 and TRBJ2-3; D is possibly TRBD1 (6 bases). Trimming took off 10 bases at V and 3 bases at J, with 17 bases between the two ends. CDR3 length: 14 amino acids. The germline CDR1 and CDR2 sequences are LNHDA and SQIVND (reference sequence). CDR3 in amino acids: CATRRRQETDTQYF. The CDR3 DNA is TGTGCCACCCGAAGGAGACAGGAAACAGATACGCAGTATTTT. Full variable domain (remainder filled in from reference TRBV19 and TRBJ2-3): DGGITQSPKYLFRKEGQNVTLSCEQNLNHDAMYWYRQDPGQGLRLIYYSQIVNDFQKGDIAEGYSVSREKKESFPLTVTSAQKNPTAFYLCATRRRQETDTQYFGPGTRLTVL.

The rearrangement links TRBV28 to TRBJ2-1; 7 bases fit TRBD2. CDR1 and CDR2 from the germline V gene are MDHEN and SYDVKM. The CDR3 extends over 15 amino acids. After removal of 2 bases from V and 7 bases from J, the junction contained 8 bases not matched to a gene. CDR3 sequence (DNA): TGTGCCAGCAGTTTAACTGGCGGGAGTGGAAATGAGCAGTTCTTC. It yields the protein CASSLTGGSGNEQFF.

The V gene is TRBV28, the J gene TRBJ2-7; 7 bases agree with TRBD2. The CDR3 extends over 18 amino acids. After removal of 5 bases from V and 4 bases from J, the junction contained 20 bases not matched to a gene. Germline V gene sequence: CDR1 MDHEN, CDR2 SYDVKM. The CDR3 bases are TGTGCCAGCAGTCCGATGACTAGCCTTCCACCCCAACAATACGAGCAGTACTTC. Its protein is CASSPMTSLPPQQYEQYF.